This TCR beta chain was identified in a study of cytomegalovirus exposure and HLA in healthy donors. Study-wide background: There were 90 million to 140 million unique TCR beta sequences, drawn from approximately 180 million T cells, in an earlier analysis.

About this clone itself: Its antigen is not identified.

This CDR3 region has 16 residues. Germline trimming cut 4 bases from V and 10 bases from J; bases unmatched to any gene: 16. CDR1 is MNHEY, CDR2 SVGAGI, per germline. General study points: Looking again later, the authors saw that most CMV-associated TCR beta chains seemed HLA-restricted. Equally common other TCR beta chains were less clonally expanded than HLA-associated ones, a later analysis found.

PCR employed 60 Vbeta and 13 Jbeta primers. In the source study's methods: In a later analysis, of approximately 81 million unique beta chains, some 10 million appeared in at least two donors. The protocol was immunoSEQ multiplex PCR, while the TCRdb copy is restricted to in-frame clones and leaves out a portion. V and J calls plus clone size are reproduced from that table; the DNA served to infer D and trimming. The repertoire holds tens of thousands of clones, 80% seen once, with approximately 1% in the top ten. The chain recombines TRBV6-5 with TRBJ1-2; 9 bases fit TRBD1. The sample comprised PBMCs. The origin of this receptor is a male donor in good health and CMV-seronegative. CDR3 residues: CASSLGTGTGFDDYTF. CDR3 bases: TGTGCCAGCAGTTTGGGAACCGGGACAGGGTTTGATGACTACACCTTC.